The next 24 T cell receptor beta chains were all read from a single sample in a study of blood T cell repertoires in COVID-19 (dated by TCRdb to 2018 to 2020). Receptors were amplified or captured by the immunoSEQ multiplex PCR assay. Held by TCRdb, this immuneACCESS table contains in-frame sequences only and omits some clones. Under half of the omission traces to an unresolved V gene where checked; the cause of the rest is unknown. This sample gives hundreds of thousands of clones in total; approximately 86% of them show up just once. The ten most abundant clones make up roughly 1.6% of the sample. Sequencing was done on a sample of PBMCs or T cells enriched from blood (not recorded which). These receptors all come from a woman in her fifties or sixties who had recovered from COVID-19.

The V and J genes are TRBV3-1 (or the pseudogene TRBV3-2) and TRBJ1-2; D is unresolved. Looked up from germline, CDR1 is LGHDT and CDR2 is YNNKEL (reference sequence). With 0 bases removed from V and 6 bases from J, the gap between germline ends came to 17 bases. The length of the CDR3 is 16 residues. The CDR3 loop reads CASSQDSRAVANGYTF. The CDR3 nucleotides are TGTGCCAGCAGCCAAGATTCGCGGGCAGTTGCAAATGGCTACACCTTC.

V is TRBV7-9 and J is TRBJ2-3; D might be TRBD2 (6 bases). V was trimmed by 3 bases and J by 5 bases, leaving 12 bases between them. This CDR3 region has 14 residues. Looked up from germline, CDR1 is SEHNR and CDR2 is FQNEAQ (reference sequence). CDR3 DNA sequence: TGTGCCAGCAGCTTTCGGATCGGGGGAGATACGCAGTATTTT. This encodes CASSFRIGGDTQYF.

V is TRBV9 and J is TRBJ2-1; 7 nucleotides agree with TRBD2. Germline CDR1 SGDLS, CDR2 YYNGEE. Germline trimming cut 3 bases from V and 8 bases from J; bases unmatched to any gene: 14. This CDR3 region has 16 residues. CDR3 sequence: CASSAGLVIPEYEQFF. The CDR3 DNA reads TGTGCCAGCAGCGCAGGACTAGTAATCCCCGAATATGAGCAGTTCTTC.

This sequence joins TRBV28 and TRBJ2-4; D remains unclear. The germline V gene encodes CDR1 MDHEN and CDR2 SYDVKM. V was trimmed by 4 bases and J by 8 bases, leaving 15 bases between them. The CDR3 spans 14 residues. In nucleotides, the CDR3 is TGTGCCAGCAGTTCCCTAGAGTCTGAGGACATTCAGTACTTC. It specifies CASSSLESEDIQYF.

The V gene is TRBV7-8, the J gene TRBJ2-7; 7 bases map to TRBD2. CDR1 and CDR2 from the germline V gene are SGHVS and FQNEAQ. V gave up 1 base and J gave up 6 bases; unmatched junction bases: 6. The CDR3 spans 14 residues. CDR3 in amino acids: CASSLVRERVEQYF. CDR3 nucleotides: TGTGCCAGCAGCTTAGTGCGGGAGAGAGTCGAGCAGTACTTC.

The chain couples TRBV5-5 to TRBJ1-4, with D possibly TRBD1 on 5 matching bases. Germline values: CDR1 SGHKS, CDR2 YYEKEE (reference sequence). CDR3 length equals 16 residues. Trimming left V 4 bases short and J 8 bases short, with 21 bases between. Here the CDR3 reads CASSQNLRPPGEKLFF. CDR3 DNA sequence: TGTGCCAGCAGCCAAAATCTTAGACCCCCAGGGGAAAAACTGTTTTTT.

This sequence joins TRBV9 and TRBJ2-2; 9 bases fit TRBD2. There are 16 residues in the CDR3. The germline CDR1 and CDR2 sequences are SGDLS and YYNGEE. Unmatched junction bases numbered 8, after V lost 4 bases and J lost 4 bases. Here the CDR3 DNA reads TGTGCCAGCAGCCAAAGAGCGGGAGGTGGCACCGGGGAGCTGTTTTTT. Its protein is CASSQRAGGGTGELFF.

The V and J genes are TRBV7-8 and TRBJ2-1; D unclear. The germline V gene encodes CDR1 SGHVS and CDR2 FQNEAQ. This CDR3 has 12 amino acids. Deletions cut 4 bases from V and 5 bases from J, with 6 bases between. The CDR3 is CASSSRDNEQFF. For the CDR3, the DNA is TGTGCCAGCAGCTCCCGGGACAATGAGCAGTTCTTC. Filled out from reference TRBV7-8 and TRBJ2-1, the complete variable domain reads GAGVSQSPRYKVAKRGQDVALRCDPISGHVSLFWYQQALGQGPEFLTYFQNEAQLDKSGLPSDRFFAERPEGSVSTLKIQRTQQEDSAVYLCASSSRDNEQFFGPGTRLTVL.

V and J are TRBV6-1 and TRBJ1-1, with D unresolved. This CDR3 contains 16 residues. In germline, CDR1 is MNHNS, CDR2 SASEGT. The V end was cut by 3 bases, the J end by 2 bases, with 16 bases between. Here the CDR3 reads CASSDFREWGNTEAFF. The CDR3 bases are TGTGCCAGCAGTGATTTTAGGGAGTGGGGAAACACTGAAGCTTTCTTT.

The chain has TRBV10-3 and TRBJ2-1, with 11 bases fitting TRBD2. This CDR3 is 15 amino acids long. V lost 8 bases, J lost 6 bases, and 9 bases stayed unmatched. Germline CDR1 ENHRY, CDR2 SYGVKD. The CDR3 sequence is CAISQQTSGINEQFF. CDR3 sequence (DNA): TGTGCCATCTCCCAGCAGACTAGCGGGATCAATGAGCAGTTCTTC.

This chain links TRBV7-2 with TRBJ2-7, with 9 bases that match TRBD2. Trimming cost V 5 bases and J 3 bases; bases outside gene matches: 5. The CDR3 extends over 14 amino acids. Looked up from germline, CDR1 is SGHTA and CDR2 is FQGNSA. The CDR3 coding sequence is TGTGCCAGCAGCCTCCAAGCGGGAGGCTACGAGCAGTACTTC. This codes for CASSLQAGGYEQYF.

The chain has TRBV28 and TRBJ1-2; D call uncertain. Germline V gene sequence: CDR1 MDHEN, CDR2 SYDVKM. There are 15 residues in the CDR3. The V gene lost 5 bases and the J gene lost 4 bases, with 17 bases spanning the gap. The CDR3 DNA follows: TGTGCCAGCAGTCAGTTGACGGGGAATGCCTATGGCTACACCTTC. Residues: CASSQLTGNAYGYTF.

The chain uses TRBV9 and TRBJ1-2, with D uncertain. This CDR3 has 13 amino acids. Deletions cut 4 bases from V and 2 bases from J, with 9 bases between. The germline CDR1 and CDR2 sequences are SGDLS and YYNGEE. DNA of the CDR3: TGTGCCAGCAGCCCTGGCAGAAACTATGGCTACACCTTC. As protein: CASSPGRNYGYTF. Supplemented by reference TRBV9 and TRBJ1-2, the full variable domain reads DSGVTQTPKHLITATGQRVTLRCSPRSGDLSVYWYQQSLDQGLQFLIQYYNGEERAKGNILERFSAQQFPDLHSELNLSSLELGDSALYFCASSPGRNYGYTFGSGTRLTVV.

This clone was recorded a few times. The chain carries TRBV13 and TRBJ2-1; D perhaps matches TRBD2 (5 bases). Trimming pared 5 bases from V and 6 bases from J, leaving 17 bases between. Germline lookup yields CDR1 PRHDT and CDR2 FYEKMQ (reference sequence). CDR3 length: 15 amino acids. This chain's CDR3 is CASSPGTLSGNEQFF. The CDR3 region has the DNA TGTGCCAGCAGCCCTGGTACACTCAGCGGCAATGAGCAGTTCTTC. The whole variable domain, filled in from reference TRBV13 and TRBJ2-1, reads AAGVIQSPRHLIKEKRETATLKCYPIPRHDTVYWYQQGPGQDPQFLISFYEKMQSDKGSIPDRFSAQQFSDYHSELNMSSLELGDSALYFCASSPGTLSGNEQFFGPGTRLTVL.

The rearrangement joins TRBV5-4 to TRBJ2-1, with 11 nucleotides matching TRBD2. Germline V CDR1 and CDR2: SGHNT, YYREEE (reference sequence). The trim removed 4 bases at V and 9 bases at J, leaving 12 bases unmatched. The CDR3 consists of 16 residues. DNA for the CDR3: TGTGCCAGCAGCATACTAGCGGGAGCGGCCCCGGGTGAGCAGTTCTTC. It is translated as CASSILAGAAPGEQFF.

This chain joins TRBV13 and TRBJ2-5; 9 bases fit TRBD2. Germline V gives CDR1 PRHDT, CDR2 FYEKMQ (reference sequence). Trimming took 5 bases from V and 0 from J; bases not matched to a gene: 7. This CDR3 is built from 16 residues. The CDR3, as DNA: TGTGCCAGCAGCCAAAGGCGACTAGCGGACCAAGAGACCCAGTACTTC. Translating gives CASSQRRLADQETQYF.

V is TRBV5-4 and J is TRBJ1-3; 9 nucleotides line up with TRBD1. Germline V CDR1 and CDR2: SGHNT, YYREEE (reference sequence). CDR3 length: 15 residues. V trimming: 3 bases; J trimming: 2 bases; junction bases outside the gene matches: 3. For the CDR3, the DNA is TGTGCCAGCAGCTCGCGGACAGGGGCTGGAAACACCATATATTTT. It codes for CASSSRTGAGNTIYF.

This rearrangement joins TRBV2 to TRBJ2-3; D unresolved. Germline V lookup: CDR1 SNHLY, CDR2 FYNNEI. The ends were cut back, 8 bases at V and 0 bases at J, with 9 bases in the middle. This CDR3 spans 13 amino acids. DNA of the CDR3: TGTGCCAGCGGAGCCGATAGCACAGATACGCAGTATTTT. It is translated as CASGADSTDTQYF.

The J gene is TRBJ2-7, the V gene TRBV7-9, with D possibly TRBD2 on 5 matching bases. The CDR3 runs to 14 residues. Per germline, CDR1 SEHNR and CDR2 FQNEAQ (reference sequence). The germline V and J ends were trimmed by 5 bases and 5 bases, with 16 bases remaining between them. The CDR3 nucleotides are TGTGCCAGCAGCCCGCCGGCTGCGGGCAACGAGCAGTACTTC. Residues: CASSPPAAGNEQYF. Drawing the rest from reference TRBV7-9 and TRBJ2-7, the complete variable domain is DTGVSQNPRHKITKRGQNVTFRCDPISEHNRLYWYRQTLGQGPEFLTYFQNEAQLEKSRLLSDRFSAERPKGSFSTLEIQRTEQGDSAMYLCASSPPAAGNEQYFGPGTRLTVT.

The V call is TRBV27, the J call TRBJ2-1; 8 nucleotides align to TRBD1. Germline V gene data show CDR1 as MNHEY and CDR2 as SMNVEV (reference sequence). This CDR3 spans 13 amino acids. Trimming at V came to 4 bases and at J to 15 bases, leaving 11 bases not matched to a gene. In nucleotides, the CDR3 is TGTGCCAGCAGTTGGAGGGGCAGGGGGCGGTTGTTCTTC. Protein product: CASSWRGRGRLFF.

J is TRBJ2-7 and V is TRBV27; 10 bases align to TRBD1. The junction had 8 bases not matched to a gene; V was cut back by 6 bases and J by 3 bases. Germline CDR1 and CDR2: MNHEY and SMNVEV (reference sequence). The CDR3 contains 15 residues. In nucleotides, the CDR3 is TGTGCCAGCAGAACTATCCGGGACAGGGGCTACGAGCAGTACTTC. This gives the protein CASRTIRDRGYEQYF.

Comment on this clone: Given a much more abundant clone one base away, this may be a read error. This sequence joins TRBV7-9 and TRBJ2-7, with D possibly TRBD2 on 7 matching bases. The germline V and J ends were trimmed by 0 bases and 5 bases, with 17 bases remaining between them. The length of the CDR3 is 16 residues. Germline CDR1 reads SEHNR; CDR2 reads FQNEAQ (reference sequence). The CDR3 sequence is CASSLAGEGGKDEQYF. The CDR3 DNA sequence: TGTGCCAGCAGCTTAGCGGGGGAGGGGGGGAAGGACGAGCAGTACTTC.

The chain recombines TRBV9 with TRBJ2-7, with TRBD2 identical over 12 bases. CDR1 is SGDLS and CDR2 is YYNGEE in the germline V gene. The CDR3 is 19 amino acids. The junction had 17 bases not matched to a gene; V was cut back by 4 bases and J by 3 bases. The CDR3 bases are TGTGCCAGCAGCTCCCGACACCCCCGAGGACTAGCGGGATACTACGAGCAGTACTTC. This gives the protein CASSSRHPRGLAGYYEQYF.

The chain is built from TRBV6-2 or TRBV6-3 and TRBJ2-6, with TRBD1 matching over 9 bases. CDR1 MNHEY and CDR2 SVGEGT come from the germline V gene. This CDR3 is 18 amino acids long. Unmatched junction bases numbered 5, after V lost 2 bases and J lost 0 bases. CDR3 loop: CASSYARTGVSGANVLTF. Here the CDR3 DNA reads TGTGCCAGCAGTTACGCTAGGACAGGGGTCTCTGGGGCCAACGTCCTGACTTTC.